Listed here are 10 T cell receptor beta chains from one sample, sequenced in a study of beta chain features in type 1 diabetes. Isolated RNA was reverse transcribed in full, so expressed TCRB transcripts were sequenced. Some clones are missing from TCRdb's copy, which holds only in-frame ones; the method was immunoSEQ multiplex PCR. Among 35,000 or so clones, 64% were seen once, and the ten largest hold 2% to 2.5%. Input material: Tregs from blood. Receptors were obtained from a woman aged 30 to 39 in good health.

This rearrangement joins TRBV10-3 to TRBJ2-6; possible D gene TRBD2, 5 bases. V lost 6 bases to trimming and J lost 1 base, with 13 bases between them. The CDR3 is made up of 16 amino acids. Germline CDR1 reads ENHRY; CDR2 reads SYGVKD. The CDR3 spells CAISPITGSGANVLTF. The CDR3 bases are TGTGCCATCAGCCCCATTACGGGATCTGGGGCCAACGTCCTGACTTTC.

The chain combines TRBV28 with TRBJ1-2, with 7 nucleotides matching TRBD1. Germline V gene data show CDR1 as MDHEN and CDR2 as SYDVKM. This CDR3 is built from 13 residues. With V trimmed by 2 bases and J by 3 bases, 0 bases remained unmatched. For the CDR3, the DNA is TGTGCCAGCAGTTTAGACAGGGACTATGGCTACACCTTC. As protein: CASSLDRDYGYTF.

V is TRBV14 and J is TRBJ2-1; D is uncertain. Germline CDR1 and CDR2: SGHDN and FVKESK. The CDR3 runs to 18 residues. V was trimmed by 1 base and J by 3 bases, leaving 19 bases between them. The CDR3 DNA reads as TGTGCCAGCAGCCAAGGCAGGTTGAGCTTAACAAACTACAATGAGCAGTTCTTC. It specifies CASSQGRLSLTNYNEQFF.

This rearrangement joins TRBV4-3 to TRBJ2-7, with 10 bases that match TRBD2. The V gene's germline CDR1 is LGHNA and CDR2 YSLEER. Unmatched junction bases numbered 3, after V lost 0 bases and J lost 1 base. The CDR3 extends over 16 amino acids. Here the CDR3 reads CASSQDLAGASYEQYF. CDR3 nucleotides: TGCGCCAGCAGCCAAGACCTAGCGGGAGCTTCCTACGAGCAGTACTTC.

Only a few counts were recorded for this clone. The chain uses TRBV5-1 and TRBJ2-7; 11 nucleotides agree with TRBD2. The germline V gene encodes CDR1 SGHRS and CDR2 YFSETQ. The CDR3 spans 17 residues. V dropped 3 bases and J dropped 3; count of bases not matched to a gene: 11. CDR3 nucleotides: TGCGCCAGCAGCTCCGGATACACTAGCGGGAGAGACTACGAGCAGTACTTC. This translates into CASSSGYTSGRDYEQYF.

V is TRBV9 and J is TRBJ2-1; 14 bases fit TRBD2. The CDR3 consists of 16 residues. Germline-derived CDR1 and CDR2 are SGDLS and YYNGEE. The J segment lost 8 bases and the V segment lost 3 bases, leaving 7 bases of the junction unmatched. The CDR3 sequence is CASSAPGLAGVDEQFF. For the CDR3, the DNA is TGTGCCAGCAGCGCACCGGGACTAGCGGGAGTCGATGAGCAGTTCTTC.

The chain combines TRBV11-2 with TRBJ2-1, with 8 bases that match TRBD2. This CDR3 contains 15 residues. The V segment lost 8 bases and the J segment 4 bases; nucleotides outside the gene matches: 10. Germline V gives CDR1 SGHAT, CDR2 FQNNGV. Here the CDR3 DNA reads TGTGCCAGCGGGAGGCTAGCGGGCCGATACAATGAGCAGTTCTTC. This codes for CASGRLAGRYNEQFF.

This clone came up a few times. This chain links TRBV19 with TRBJ1-1; D gene unclear. The CDR3 spans 18 residues. V was cut by 7 bases and J by 0 bases, with 24 bases left in between. Germline V gene sequence: CDR1 LNHDA, CDR2 SQIVND (reference sequence). The CDR3 coding sequence is TGTGCCAGTACCGAAATTGGTACGGTGTTTGAAATGAACACTGAAGCTTTCTTT. This gives the protein CASTEIGTVFEMNTEAFF.

The sample holds a few counts of this clone. V usage is TRBV27 and J usage is TRBJ2-7; 9 nucleotides agree with TRBD2. V dropped 5 bases and J dropped 5; count of bases not matched to a gene: 28. Germline values: CDR1 MNHEY, CDR2 SMNVEV (reference sequence). The CDR3 is made up of 21 amino acids. The chain's CDR3 is CASSSQAAWASGKSRANEQYF. In DNA, the CDR3 is TGTGCCAGCAGTAGCCAGGCCGCGTGGGCTAGCGGGAAGTCCCGGGCGAACGAGCAGTACTTC.

The genes are TRBV27 and TRBJ1-1, with TRBD1 as a possible D gene (5 bases). The CDR3 extends over 14 amino acids. The germline V gene has CDR1 MNHEY and CDR2 SMNVEV (reference sequence). Trimming removed 5 bases from V and 4 bases from J, with 14 bases in between. CDR3 sequence (DNA): TGTGCCAGCAGTCCAGGGTTCGGGGGCACTGAAGCTTTCTTT. It encodes CASSPGFGGTEAFF.